These T cell receptor beta chains were read from a single sample in a study of shared clonotypes between healthy human individuals. Method: immunoSEQ multiplex PCR; TCRdb's copy keeps in-frame clones and lacks some. The table includes millions of clones, about 93% detected once. The specimen sequenced was naive CD8+ T cells from PBMCs. Receptors originate from a man between 18 and 29 years old in good health. Some clones in this sample may be carry-over from other donors' samples. Each CDR3 is given with its conserved first and last residue. Fields, in order: J gene, D gene, clone size, V gene, CDR3 DNA, CDR3 protein. D genes are given only for firm matches. For some rows the clone size is stated as once, few or many, or as a class when expanded; others skip it.

TRBJ2-1 | TRBD2 | - | TRBV6-1 | TGTGCCAGCAGTGACCAAACAGGGACTAGCGGGAGGGTTTTAAATGAGCAGTTCTTC | CASSDQTGTSGRVLNEQFF
TRBJ2-7 | - | - | TRBV10-1 | TGCGCCAGCAGTGAGGGACACCCAGGTGACTCCTACGAGCAGTACTTC | CASSEGHPGDSYEQYF
TRBJ2-7 | - | - | TRBV4-1 | TGCGCCAGCAGCCATACCTGGCCGGGAGCCGCCTACGAGCAGTACTTC | CASSHTWPGAAYEQYF
TRBJ1-1 | - | - | TRBV5-1 | TGCGCCAGCAGCGAGACAGTGAACACTGAAGCTTTCTTT | CASSETVNTEAFF
TRBJ2-5 | TRBD1 | - | TRBV7-8 | TGTGCCAGCAGCTTTGGGAAAAGACAGGGAAGGCGGCAAGAGACCCAGTACTTC | CASSFGKRQGRRQETQYF
TRBJ2-3 | - | - | TRBV9 | TGTGCCAGCAGCCCACGGGACTTATTTCGATCTAGCACAGATACGCAGTATTTT | CASSPRDLFRSSTDTQYF
TRBJ2-7 | - | - | TRBV5-1 | TGCGCCAGCAGCTCGGCCAGGGGGGGGCCGGGCGAGCAGTACTTC | CASSSARGGPGEQYF
TRBJ2-7 | - | - | TRBV28 | TGTGCCAGCAGTTTAGTAGGACACACCTACGAGCAGTACTTC | CASSLVGHTYEQYF
TRBJ1-2 | - | few | TRBV30 | TGTGCCTGGAGTAAGGCGGGATTCTATGGCTACACCTTC | CAWSKAGFYGYTF
TRBJ1-3 | TRBD1 | - | TRBV11-2 | TGTGCCAGCAGCTTAGTCCAGGGGGGCGGAAACACCATATATTTT | CASSLVQGGGNTIYF
TRBJ2-7 | TRBD2 | - | TRBV28 | TGTGCCATACGGGCTAGCGGGAGGAACGAGCAGTACTTC | CAIRASGRNEQYF
TRBJ2-1 | - | once | TRBV5-6 | TGTGCCAGCAGCTTGGGGGGAGGCTCCTACAATGAGCAGTTCTTC | CASSLGGGSYNEQFF
TRBJ2-2 | TRBD1 | once | TRBV15 | TGTGCCACCAGCAGAGACTATCAGGGGGCGTACACCGGGGAGCTGTTTTTT | CATSRDYQGAYTGELFF
TRBJ1-4 | TRBD1 | - | TRBV11-2 | TGTGCCAGCAGACGAAAACAGGGGCGTATTGAAAAACTGTTTTTT | CASRRKQGRIEKLFF
TRBJ1-5 | - | - | TRBV27 | TGTGCCAGCAGTTGGGGGGCGGGCGGTGGCAATCAGCCCCAGCATTTT | CASSWGAGGGNQPQHF
TRBJ1-4 | - | - | TRBV28 | TGTGCCAGCAGTGCGAGGGGGGAGGGATCTAATGAAAAACTGTTTTTT | CASSARGEGSNEKLFF
TRBJ2-2 | TRBD2 | once | TRBV9 | TGTGCCAGCAGCTCGGGACTAGCGAGGACCGGGGAGCTGTTTTTT | CASSSGLARTGELFF
TRBJ1-2 | - | - | TRBV5-4 | TGTGCCAGCAGTTCCGGGGTCGGGTACACCTTC | CASSSGVGYTF
TRBJ2-1 | - | - | TRBV21-1 | TGTGCCAGGGTTCAGTCCCCCATTGAGCAGTTCTTC | CARVQSPIEQFF
TRBJ2-7 | - | - | TRBV23-1 | TGCGCCAGCAGTAGAGGCTCCTACGAGCAGTACTTC | CASSRGSYEQYF
TRBJ2-1 | TRBD1 | - | TRBV7-9 | TGTGCCAGCAGCTCACCACAGGGGGGCTCCTACAATGAGCAGTTCTTC | CASSSPQGGSYNEQFF
TRBJ2-3 | - | - | TRBV27 | TGTGCCAGCAGTTTAATCCAGACACCGAGCACAGATACGCAGTATTTT | CASSLIQTPSTDTQYF
TRBJ1-2 | - | - | TRBV2 | TGTGCCACGATTATCGGGGGAGGCTACACCTTC | CATIIGGGYTF
TRBJ2-2 | - | - | TRBV5-4 | TGTGCCAGCAGCTGGGATAGGCTCGCCAACCGAGGGCTGTTTTTT | CASSWDRLANRGLFF
TRBJ1-2 | TRBD1 | - | TRBV4-2 | TGTGCCAGCAGCCAAGGGACAGGAAAGGACTATGGCTACACCTTC | CASSQGTGKDYGYTF
TRBJ2-7 | - | - | TRBV7-9 | TGTGCCAGCAGCTTAGATCTCTACGAGCAGTACTTC | CASSLDLYEQYF
TRBJ2-1 | - | - | TRBV11-2 | TGTGCCAGCAGCCCCCCTTCGAGGGGCAATGAGCAGTTCTTC | CASSPPSRGNEQFF
TRBJ2-1 | TRBD2 | once | TRBV9 | TGTGCCAGCAGCGTAGCTAGCGGGAGTGAGTACAATGAGCAGTTCTTC | CASSVASGSEYNEQFF
TRBJ2-1 | TRBD2 | - | TRBV4-3 | TGCGCCAGCAGCGAAGACCCTAGCGGGAGCTCCTACAATGAGCAGTTCTTC | CASSEDPSGSSYNEQFF
TRBJ1-2 | - | - | TRBV7-8 | TGTGCCAGCAGCCCAGGCCCAACGCACTATGGCTACACCTTC | CASSPGPTHYGYTF
TRBJ1-1 | - | - | TRBV7-9 | TGTGCCAGCAGCTGGACCCAAGTGGCAGGAGGAGCCACTGAAGCTTTCTTT | CASSWTQVAGGATEAFF
TRBJ2-2 | - | - | TRBV7-6 | TGTGCCAGCAGCTTAGGTCAGGGCGGCACCGGGGAGCTGTTTTTT | CASSLGQGGTGELFF
TRBJ2-2 | - | - | TRBV27 | TGTGCCAGCAGATTAGGGAACACCGGGGAGCTGTTTTTT | CASRLGNTGELFF
TRBJ2-7 | TRBD2 | - | TRBV28 | TGTGCCAGCAGTTTCCCCACTGAACTAGCGTCCTCCTACGAGCAGTACTTC | CASSFPTELASSYEQYF
TRBJ2-5 | - | once | TRBV9 | TGTGCCAGCAGCCCCAGCCTAGAGACCCAGTACTTC | CASSPSLETQYF
TRBJ2-1 | TRBD2 | - | TRBV27 | TGTGCCAGCAGTCCTGGGACTAGCGGATACAATGAGCAGTTCTTC | CASSPGTSGYNEQFF
TRBJ2-7 | - | - | TRBV27 | TGTGCCAGCAGTTTAATCGGATACGAGCAGTACTTC | CASSLIGYEQYF
TRBJ2-7 | TRBD1 | - | TRBV19 | TGTGCCAGTAGTATAGGGACAGGGATATCCTACGAGCAGTACTTC | CASSIGTGISYEQYF
TRBJ2-7 | TRBD1 | - | TRBV7-2 | TGTGCCAGCAGCTTGACGACAGGGTTGTACGAGCAGTACTTC | CASSLTTGLYEQYF
TRBJ2-2 | TRBD1 | - | TRBV13 | TGTGCCAGCAGTTACGGAGGGACAGGGGGCACCGGGGAGCTGTTTTTT | CASSYGGTGGTGELFF
TRBJ2-7 | TRBD1 | - | TRBV7-9 | TGTGCCAGCAGCGAGAGGGACAGGGGGACCTACGAGCAGTACTTC | CASSERDRGTYEQYF